The entry below describes one T cell receptor (beta chain). Its cognate antigen is unknown. When sampled, the donors appeared nominally healthy, though they likely had unrecorded immune exposures. The data derive from a study of cytomegalovirus exposure and HLA in healthy donors. Findings and limits, study-wide: Compared with the roughly 730-donor mean, an Asian-associated ancestry cluster reportedly had fewer N-insertions, according to a later analysis.

The study ran its PCR with 60 Vbeta and 13 Jbeta primers. Using immunoSEQ multiplex PCR, the repertoire was profiled, and TCRdb retains in-frame clones only, with some absent. The sample includes 180,000 or so clones, around 82% of them seen just once. After removal of 5 bases from V and 6 bases from J, the junction contained 6 bases not matched to a gene. Germline-derived CDR1 and CDR2 are SGHVS and FNYEAQ. The CDR3 length is 13 residues. Material for sequencing was PBMCs. The rearrangement links TRBV7-6 to TRBJ2-7; 8 positions agree with TRBD1. This TCR came from a woman aged 25 to 39 in good health and CMV-seropositive. CDR3 bases: TGTGCCAGCAGCGCCTCAGGGGGCGCCGAGCAGTACTTC. Protein product: CASSASGGAEQYF. Supplemented by reference TRBV7-6 and TRBJ2-7, the full variable domain reads GAGVSQSPRYKVTKRGQDVALRCDPISGHVSLYWYRQALGQGPEFLTYFNYEAQQDKSGLPNDRFSAERPEGSISTLTIQRTEQRDSAMYRCASSASGGAEQYFGPGTRLTVT.